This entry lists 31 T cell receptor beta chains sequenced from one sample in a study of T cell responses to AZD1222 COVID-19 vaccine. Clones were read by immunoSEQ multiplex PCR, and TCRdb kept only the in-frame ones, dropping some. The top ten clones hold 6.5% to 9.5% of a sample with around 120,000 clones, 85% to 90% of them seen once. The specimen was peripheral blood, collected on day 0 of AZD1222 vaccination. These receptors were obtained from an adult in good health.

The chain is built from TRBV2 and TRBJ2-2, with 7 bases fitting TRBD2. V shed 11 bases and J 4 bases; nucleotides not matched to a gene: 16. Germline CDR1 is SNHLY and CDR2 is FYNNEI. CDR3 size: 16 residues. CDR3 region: CARTAGGDVGTGELFF. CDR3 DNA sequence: TGTGCCCGCACCGCTGGGGGGGATGTAGGCACCGGGGAGCTGTTTTTT.

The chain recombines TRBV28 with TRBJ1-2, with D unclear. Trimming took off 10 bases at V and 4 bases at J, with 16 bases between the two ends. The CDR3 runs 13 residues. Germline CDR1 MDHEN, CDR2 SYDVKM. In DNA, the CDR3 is TGTGCCATCCCGCGGGCGGACTCCTATGGCTACACCTTC. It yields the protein CAIPRADSYGYTF.

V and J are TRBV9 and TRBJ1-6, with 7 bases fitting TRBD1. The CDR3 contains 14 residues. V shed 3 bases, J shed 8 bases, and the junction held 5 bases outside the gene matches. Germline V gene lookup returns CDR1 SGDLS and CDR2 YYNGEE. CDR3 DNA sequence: TGTGCCAGCAGCGCCCAGGGGGGGGATTCACCCCTCCACTTT. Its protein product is CASSAQGGDSPLHF.

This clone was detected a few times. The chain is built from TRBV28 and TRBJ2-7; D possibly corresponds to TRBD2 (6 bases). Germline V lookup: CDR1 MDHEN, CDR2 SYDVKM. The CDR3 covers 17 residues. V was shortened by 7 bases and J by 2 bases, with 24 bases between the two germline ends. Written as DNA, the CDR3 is TGTGCCAGCACCCGAGGTCCGGGGGTTGTAAGTGCCTACGAGCAGTACTTC. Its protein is CASTRGPGVVSAYEQYF.

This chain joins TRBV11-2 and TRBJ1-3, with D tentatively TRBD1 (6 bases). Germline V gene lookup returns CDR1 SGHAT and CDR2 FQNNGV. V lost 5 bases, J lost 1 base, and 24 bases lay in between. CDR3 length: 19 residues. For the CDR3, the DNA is TGTGCCAGCAGCGTTGGGTCCATTTTCCGGACAGATTCTGGAAACACCATATATTTT. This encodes CASSVGSIFRTDSGNTIYF.

CDR3 residues: CASSFSGGSYNEQFF. The CDR3 region has the DNA TGTGCCAGCAGCTTCAGCGGGGGCTCCTACAATGAGCAGTTCTTC. The chain employs TRBV5-4 and TRBJ2-1; 8 bases are a match to TRBD2. V dropped 2 bases and J dropped 0; count of bases not matched to a gene: 1. CDR1 and CDR2 from the germline V gene are SGHNT and YYREEE (reference sequence). This CDR3 is built from 15 residues. The variable domain in full, with the rest retrieved from reference TRBV5-4 and TRBJ2-1, is ETGVTQSPTHLIKTRGQQVTLRCSSQSGHNTVSWYQQALGQGPQFIFQYYREEENGRGNFPPRFSGLQFPNYSSELNVNALELDDSALYLCASSFSGGSYNEQFFGPGTRLTVL.

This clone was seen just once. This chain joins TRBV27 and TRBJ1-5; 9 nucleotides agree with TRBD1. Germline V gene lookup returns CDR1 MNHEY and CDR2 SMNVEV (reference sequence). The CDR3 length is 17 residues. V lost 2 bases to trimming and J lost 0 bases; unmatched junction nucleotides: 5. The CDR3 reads CASSLAGTGFSNQPQHF. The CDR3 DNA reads TGTGCCAGCAGTTTAGCCGGGACAGGGTTTAGCAATCAGCCCCAGCATTTT.

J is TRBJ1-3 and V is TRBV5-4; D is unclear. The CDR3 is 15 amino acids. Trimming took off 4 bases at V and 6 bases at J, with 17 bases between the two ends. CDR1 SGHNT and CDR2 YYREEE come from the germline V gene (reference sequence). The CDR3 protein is CASSTRTGSANTIYF. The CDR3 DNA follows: TGTGCCAGCAGCACCCGGACGGGATCGGCAAACACCATATATTTT.

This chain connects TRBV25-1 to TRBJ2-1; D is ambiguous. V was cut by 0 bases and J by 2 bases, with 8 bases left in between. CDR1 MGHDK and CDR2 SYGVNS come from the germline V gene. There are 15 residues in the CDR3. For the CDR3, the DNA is TGTGCCAGCAGTGAATACCAGGCCACCTACAATGAGCAGTTCTTC. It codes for CASSEYQATYNEQFF.

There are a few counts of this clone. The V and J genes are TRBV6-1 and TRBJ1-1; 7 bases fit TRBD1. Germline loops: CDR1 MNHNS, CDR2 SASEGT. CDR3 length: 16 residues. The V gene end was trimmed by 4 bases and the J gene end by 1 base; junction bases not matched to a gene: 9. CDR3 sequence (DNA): TGTGCCAGCAGTGCCCGACAGGGACGCCCGAACACTGAAGCTTTCTTT. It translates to CASSARQGRPNTEAFF.

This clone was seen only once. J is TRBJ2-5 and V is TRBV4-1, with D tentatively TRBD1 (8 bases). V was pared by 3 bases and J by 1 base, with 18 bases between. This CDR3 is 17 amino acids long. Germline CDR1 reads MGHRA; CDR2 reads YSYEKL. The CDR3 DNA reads TGCGCCAGCAGCCATACTTCTACAGGGGGGGCCCAAGAGACCCAGTACTTC. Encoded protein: CASSHTSTGGAQETQYF.

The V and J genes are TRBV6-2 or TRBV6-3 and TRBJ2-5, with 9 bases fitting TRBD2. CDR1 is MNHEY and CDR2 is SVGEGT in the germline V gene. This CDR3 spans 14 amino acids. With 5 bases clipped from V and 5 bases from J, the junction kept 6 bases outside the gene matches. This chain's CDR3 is CASSLAGNYETQYF. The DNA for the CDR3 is TGTGCCAGCAGTCTAGCGGGGAATTACGAGACCCAGTACTTC.

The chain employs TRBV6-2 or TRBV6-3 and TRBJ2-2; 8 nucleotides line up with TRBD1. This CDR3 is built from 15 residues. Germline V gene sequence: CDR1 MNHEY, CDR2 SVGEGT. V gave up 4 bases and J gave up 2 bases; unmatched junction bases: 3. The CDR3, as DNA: TGTGCCAGCAGTTCCAGGGGGCCAAACACCGGGGAGCTGTTTTTT. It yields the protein CASSSRGPNTGELFF.

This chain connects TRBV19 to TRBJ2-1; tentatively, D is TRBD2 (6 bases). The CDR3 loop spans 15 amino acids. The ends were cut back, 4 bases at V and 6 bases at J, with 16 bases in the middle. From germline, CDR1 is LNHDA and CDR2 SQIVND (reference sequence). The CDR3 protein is CASSKPVGRRNEQFF. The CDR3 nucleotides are TGTGCCAGTAGTAAGCCTGTCGGGAGACGCAATGAGCAGTTCTTC.

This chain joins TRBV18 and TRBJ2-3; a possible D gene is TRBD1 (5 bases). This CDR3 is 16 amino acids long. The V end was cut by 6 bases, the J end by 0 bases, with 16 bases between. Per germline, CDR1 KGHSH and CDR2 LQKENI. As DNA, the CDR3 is TGTGCCAGCTCCCGGGTGGGGCCTGCTAGCACAGATACGCAGTATTTT. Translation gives CASSRVGPASTDTQYF. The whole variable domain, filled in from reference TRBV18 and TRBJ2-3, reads NAGVMQNPRHLVRRRGQEARLRCSPMKGHSHVYWYRQLPEEGLKFMVYLQKENIIDESGMPKERFSAEFPKEGPSILRIQQVVRGDSAAYFCASSRVGPASTDTQYFGPGTRLTVL.

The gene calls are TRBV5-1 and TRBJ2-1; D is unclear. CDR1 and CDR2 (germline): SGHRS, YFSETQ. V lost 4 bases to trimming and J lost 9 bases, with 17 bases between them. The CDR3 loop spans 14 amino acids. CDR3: CASSPGSSVAEQFF. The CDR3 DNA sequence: TGCGCCAGCAGCCCAGGCTCGTCAGTGGCTGAGCAGTTCTTC. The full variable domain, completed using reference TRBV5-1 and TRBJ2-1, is KAGVTQTPRYLIKTRGQQVTLSCSPISGHRSVSWYQQTPGQGLQFLFEYFSETQRNKGNFPGRFSGRQFSNSRSEMNVSTLELGDSALYLCASSPGSSVAEQFFGPGTRLTVL.

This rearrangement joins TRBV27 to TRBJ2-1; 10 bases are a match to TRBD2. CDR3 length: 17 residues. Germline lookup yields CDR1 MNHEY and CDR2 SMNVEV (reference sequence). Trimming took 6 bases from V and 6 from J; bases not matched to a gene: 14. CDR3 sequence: CASSSPGGSGGPNEQFF. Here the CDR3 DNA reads TGTGCCAGCAGCTCCCCGGGGGGTAGCGGGGGGCCCAATGAGCAGTTCTTC.

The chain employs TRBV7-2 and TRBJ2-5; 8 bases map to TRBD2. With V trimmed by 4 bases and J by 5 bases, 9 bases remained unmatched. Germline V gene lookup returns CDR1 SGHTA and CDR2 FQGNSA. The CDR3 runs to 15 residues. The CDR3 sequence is CASSWVGGARETQYF. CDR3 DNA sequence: TGTGCCAGCAGCTGGGTCGGGGGGGCCCGGGAGACCCAGTACTTC.

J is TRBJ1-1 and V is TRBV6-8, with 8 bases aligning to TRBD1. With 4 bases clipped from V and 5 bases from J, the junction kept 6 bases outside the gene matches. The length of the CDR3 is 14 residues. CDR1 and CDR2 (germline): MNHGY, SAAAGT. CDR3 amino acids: CASSCSQGATEAFF. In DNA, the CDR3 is TGTGCCAGCAGTTGCTCTCAGGGGGCAACTGAAGCTTTCTTT.

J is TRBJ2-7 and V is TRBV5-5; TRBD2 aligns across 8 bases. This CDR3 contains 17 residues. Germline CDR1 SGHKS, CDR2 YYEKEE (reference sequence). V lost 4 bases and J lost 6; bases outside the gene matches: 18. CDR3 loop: CASSPLFTGGGTGEQYF. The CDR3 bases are TGTGCCAGCAGCCCGCTATTCACCGGGGGGGGAACGGGCGAGCAGTACTTC. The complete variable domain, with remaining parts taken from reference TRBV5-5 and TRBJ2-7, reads DAGVTQSPTHLIKTRGQQVTLRCSPISGHKSVSWYQQVLGQGPQFIFQYYEKEERGRGNFPDRFSARQFPNYSSELNVNALLLGDSALYLCASSPLFTGGGTGEQYFGPGTRLTVT.

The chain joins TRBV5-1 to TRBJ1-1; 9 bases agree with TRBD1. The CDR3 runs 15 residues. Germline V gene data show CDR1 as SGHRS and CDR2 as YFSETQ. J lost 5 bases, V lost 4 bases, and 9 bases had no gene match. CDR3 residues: CASSLQGQGQTEAFF. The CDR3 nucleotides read TGCGCCAGCAGCCTCCAGGGACAGGGACAGACTGAAGCTTTCTTT.

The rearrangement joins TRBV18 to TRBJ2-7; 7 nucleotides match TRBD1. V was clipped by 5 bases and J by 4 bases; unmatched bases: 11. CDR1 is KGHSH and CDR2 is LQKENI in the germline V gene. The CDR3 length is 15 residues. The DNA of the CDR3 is TGTGCCAGCTCAGCGCACAGGGGAGTAGAATACGAGCAGTACTTC. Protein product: CASSAHRGVEYEQYF.

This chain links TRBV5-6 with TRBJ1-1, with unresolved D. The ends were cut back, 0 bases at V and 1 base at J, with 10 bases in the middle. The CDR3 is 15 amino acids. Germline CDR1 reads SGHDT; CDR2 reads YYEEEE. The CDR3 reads CASSLARTSNTEAFF. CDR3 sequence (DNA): TGTGCCAGCAGCTTGGCCCGGACCTCGAACACTGAAGCTTTCTTT.

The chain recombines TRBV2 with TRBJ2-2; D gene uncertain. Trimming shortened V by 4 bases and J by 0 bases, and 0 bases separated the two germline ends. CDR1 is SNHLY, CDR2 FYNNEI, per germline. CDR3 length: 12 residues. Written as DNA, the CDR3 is TGTGCCAGCAGTGCGAACACCGGGGAGCTGTTTTTT. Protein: CASSANTGELFF.

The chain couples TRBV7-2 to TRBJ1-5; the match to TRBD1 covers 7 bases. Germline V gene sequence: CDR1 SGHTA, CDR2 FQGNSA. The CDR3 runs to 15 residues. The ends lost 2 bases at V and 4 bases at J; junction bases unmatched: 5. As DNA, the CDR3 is TGTGCCAGCAGCTTAATGACAGGGCCTAATCAGCCCCAGCATTTT. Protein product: CASSLMTGPNQPQHF.

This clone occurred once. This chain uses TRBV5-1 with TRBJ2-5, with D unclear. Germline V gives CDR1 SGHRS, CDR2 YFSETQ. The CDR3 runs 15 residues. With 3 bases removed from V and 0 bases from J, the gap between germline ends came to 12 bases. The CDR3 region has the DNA TGCGCCAGCAGCTCCGACGGACGCAACCAAGAGACCCAGTACTTC. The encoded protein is CASSSDGRNQETQYF.

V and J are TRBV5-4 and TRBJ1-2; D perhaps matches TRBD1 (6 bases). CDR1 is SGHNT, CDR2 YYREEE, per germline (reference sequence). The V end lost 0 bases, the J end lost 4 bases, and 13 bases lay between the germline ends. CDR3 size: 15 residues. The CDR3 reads CASSLELGQSYGYTF. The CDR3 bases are TGTGCCAGCAGCTTGGAGCTTGGACAGAGCTATGGCTACACCTTC.

The CDR3 region is CASSSTGPSTDTQYF. The DNA for the CDR3 is TGTGCCAGCAGCTCGACAGGGCCTAGCACAGATACGCAGTATTTT. The chain combines TRBV28 with TRBJ2-3; 7 positions agree with TRBD1. The ends lost 6 bases at V and 0 bases at J; junction bases unmatched: 6. Per the germline V gene, CDR1 is MDHEN and CDR2 is SYDVKM. The CDR3 totals 15 residues.

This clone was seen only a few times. CDR3 protein: CASSTGTSGGVVGQYF. The CDR3 coding sequence is TGTGCCAGCAGCACCGGGACTAGCGGGGGGGTCGTCGGGCAGTACTTC. The V call is TRBV7-9, the J call TRBJ2-7; 16 bases match TRBD2. With 5 bases clipped from V and 9 bases from J, the junction kept 10 bases outside the gene matches. The CDR3 consists of 16 residues. Germline V CDR1 and CDR2: SEHNR, FQNEAQ (reference sequence).

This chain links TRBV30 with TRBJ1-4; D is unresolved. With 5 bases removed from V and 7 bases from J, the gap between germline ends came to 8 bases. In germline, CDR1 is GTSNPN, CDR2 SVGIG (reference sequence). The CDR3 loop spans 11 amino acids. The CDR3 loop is CAWGLGEKLFF. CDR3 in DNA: TGTGCCTGGGGACTCGGTGAAAAACTGTTTTTT.

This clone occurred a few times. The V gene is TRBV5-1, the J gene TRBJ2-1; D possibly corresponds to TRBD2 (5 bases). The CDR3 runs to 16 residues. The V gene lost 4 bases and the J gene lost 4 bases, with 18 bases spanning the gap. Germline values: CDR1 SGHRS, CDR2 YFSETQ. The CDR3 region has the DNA TGCGCCAGCAGCCTGGTCGGGCCAGGACTTTACAATGAGCAGTTCTTC. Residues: CASSLVGPGLYNEQFF.